One T cell receptor (beta chain) is described in this entry. No antigen is known for it. The CDR3 extends over 17 amino acids. In germline, CDR1 is SEHNR, CDR2 FQNEAQ (reference sequence). Trimming at V came to 5 bases and at J to 5 bases, leaving 15 bases not matched to a gene. The sample is drawn from a study of cytotoxic CD8 clonotypes in ibrutinib-treated CLL. The overall study: The subjects consisted of roughly twelve relapsed/refractory and roughly 15 treatment-naive individuals, with 17 to 18 IGHV unmutated. Across samples, productive templates numbered 255,043 and productive rearrangements reached 80,000 to 100,000 on average.

Study-wide results and caveats: T-cell clonality at baseline went above that of age-matched healthy donors and rose and fell with circulating CD8+ T-cell counts. Public clonotypes, found uncommonly, either contracted or stayed stable on treatment.

Sequenced by immunoSEQ multiplex PCR; TCRdb stores in-frame clones only, minus some. The repertoire holds approximately 140,000 clones, with approximately 77% as singletons. The sequence was obtained from a human donor with chronic lymphocytic leukemia. J is TRBJ2-7 and V is TRBV7-9, with 10 positions matching TRBD2. The material sequenced was PBMCs, taken after 12 months of ibrutinib treatment. CDR3 nucleotides: TGTGCCAGCAGCCCTCTAGGAGCGGGAGGGCGACGTGACGAGCAGTACTTC. Translated: CASSPLGAGGRRDEQYF. Full variable domain (outside the CDR3, taken from reference TRBV7-9 and TRBJ2-7): DTGVSQNPRHKITKRGQNVTFRCDPISEHNRLYWYRQTLGQGPEFLTYFQNEAQLEKSRLLSDRFSAERPKGSFSTLEIQRTEQGDSAMYLCASSPLGAGGRRDEQYFGPGTRLTVT.